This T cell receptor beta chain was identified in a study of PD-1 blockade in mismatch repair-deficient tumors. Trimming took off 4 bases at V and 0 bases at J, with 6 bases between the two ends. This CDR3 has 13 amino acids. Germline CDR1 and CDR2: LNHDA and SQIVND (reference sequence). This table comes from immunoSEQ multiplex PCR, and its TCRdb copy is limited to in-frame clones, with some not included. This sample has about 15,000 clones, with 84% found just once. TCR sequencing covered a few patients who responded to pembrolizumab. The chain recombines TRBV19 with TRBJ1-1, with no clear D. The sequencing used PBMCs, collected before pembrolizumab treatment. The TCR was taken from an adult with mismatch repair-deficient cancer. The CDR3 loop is CASSTEVNTEAFF. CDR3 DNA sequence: TGTGCCAGTAGTACAGAGGTGAACACTGAAGCTTTCTTT. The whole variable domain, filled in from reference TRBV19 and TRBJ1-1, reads DGGITQSPKYLFRKEGQNVTLSCEQNLNHDAMYWYRQDPGQGLRLIYYSQIVNDFQKGDIAEGYSVSREKKESFPLTVTSAQKNPTAFYLCASSTEVNTEAFFGQGTRLTVV.